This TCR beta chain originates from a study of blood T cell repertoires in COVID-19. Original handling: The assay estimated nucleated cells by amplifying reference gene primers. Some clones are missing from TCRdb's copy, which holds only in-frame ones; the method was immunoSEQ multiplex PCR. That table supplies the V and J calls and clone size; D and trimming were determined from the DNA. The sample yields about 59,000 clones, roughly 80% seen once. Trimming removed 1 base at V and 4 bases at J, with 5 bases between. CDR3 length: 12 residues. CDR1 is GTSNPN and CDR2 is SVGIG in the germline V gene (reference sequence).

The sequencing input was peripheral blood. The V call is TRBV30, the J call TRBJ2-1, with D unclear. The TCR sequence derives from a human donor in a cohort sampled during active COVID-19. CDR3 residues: CAWSALYNEQFF. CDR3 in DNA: TGTGCCTGGAGTGCTTTATACAATGAGCAGTTCTTC. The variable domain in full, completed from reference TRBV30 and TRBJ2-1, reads SQTIHQWPATLVQPVGSPLSLECTVEGTSNPNLYWYRQAAGRGLQLLFYSVGIGQISSEVPQNLSASRPQDRQFILSSKKLLLSDSGFYLCAWSALYNEQFFGPGTRLTVL.